These 13 T cell receptor beta chains were all obtained from the same sample, sequenced in a study of CD8+ T cells in alopecia areata. cDNA reverse transcribed from extracted RNA served as the sequencing template. Assay: immunoSEQ multiplex PCR; the TCRdb copy retains only in-frame clones and omits some. The table shows roughly 130,000 clones, with over 50% occurring only once. Here the sequenced sample was CD4+ T cells sorted from blood, taken at week 0. These receptors originate from a human donor with alopecia areata.

CDR3 loop: CASSPTGVETQYF. DNA of the CDR3: TGTGCCAGCAGCCCGACGGGGGTAGAGACCCAGTACTTC. The chain is built from TRBV7-2 and TRBJ2-5; TRBD2 is a possible D gene (6 bases). V was pared by 5 bases and J by 4 bases, with 11 bases between. CDR1 SGHTA and CDR2 FQGNSA come from the germline V gene. The CDR3 covers 13 residues.

The chain has TRBV15 and TRBJ2-7, with 7 nucleotides matching TRBD1. V lost 1 base, J lost 3 bases, and 6 bases stayed unmatched. Germline CDR1 is LNHNV and CDR2 is YYDKDF (reference sequence). The CDR3 has 15 amino acids. The CDR3 reads CATSRGDAGGYEQYF. In DNA form, the CDR3 reads TGTGCCACCAGCAGAGGGGATGCAGGGGGCTACGAGCAGTACTTC.

The genes are TRBV27 and TRBJ1-2, with 7 nucleotides matching TRBD1. The junction had 6 bases not matched to a gene; V was cut back by 4 bases and J by 4 bases. The germline V gene encodes CDR1 MNHEY and CDR2 SMNVEV (reference sequence). The CDR3 length is 14 residues. This CDR3 is CASSSGRGVYGYTF. DNA for the CDR3: TGTGCCAGCAGTTCCGGCAGGGGGGTCTATGGCTACACCTTC.

The rearrangement joins TRBV4-2 to TRBJ2-5; 9 nucleotides agree with TRBD2. Germline CDR1 LGHNA, CDR2 YNFKEQ. The J segment lost 5 bases and the V segment lost 0 bases, leaving 7 bases of the junction unmatched. This CDR3 contains 16 residues. The CDR3 protein is CASSQDGAGGRETQYF. In DNA form, the CDR3 reads TGTGCCAGCAGCCAAGATGGCGCGGGGGGGCGGGAGACCCAGTACTTC.

In its sample, this clone was seen a few times. The chain carries TRBV28 and TRBJ2-3; 7 bases line up with TRBD2. Germline loops: CDR1 MDHEN, CDR2 SYDVKM. Trimming cost V 3 bases and J 1 base; bases outside gene matches: 16. The CDR3 is 19 residues long. The DNA of the CDR3 is TGTGCCAGCAGTTTTAGGTGGCGGGAGCGGCCTTTGGGCACAGATACGCAGTATTTT. It encodes CASSFRWRERPLGTDTQYF.

This rearrangement joins TRBV7-2 to TRBJ1-1; D is uncertain. V lost 2 bases to trimming and J lost 7 bases, with 11 bases between them. The CDR3 is 13 residues long. Per the germline V gene, CDR1 is SGHTA and CDR2 is FQGNSA. CDR3 amino acids: CASSLHRRGEAFF. As DNA, the CDR3 is TGTGCCAGCAGCTTACATCGTCGGGGTGAAGCTTTCTTT.

This clone came up a few times. The rearrangement uses TRBV10-3 and TRBJ2-7, with a possible D match to TRBD2 (5 bases). The CDR3 is 13 amino acids. CDR1 is ENHRY, CDR2 SYGVKD, per germline. Trimming shortened V by 5 bases and J by 6 bases, and 14 bases separated the two germline ends. CDR3 bases: TGTGCCATCAGTCCGCAACTAGTAGCCGAGCAGTACTTC. Translating it yields CAISPQLVAEQYF.

In DNA, the CDR3 is TGTGCCAGTCGGGACAGGGGGCTTAGCAATCAGCCCCAGCATTTT. It translates to CASRDRGLSNQPQHF. The chain links TRBV2 to TRBJ1-5, with 12 bases aligning to TRBD1. Losses at the gene ends were 9 bases for V and 0 bases for J; bases not matched to a gene: 3. Looked up from germline, CDR1 is SNHLY and CDR2 is FYNNEI. The CDR3 is 15 residues long.

The chain links TRBV5-4 to TRBJ2-3, with TRBD2 matching over 14 bases. Germline V gene lookup returns CDR1 SGHNT and CDR2 YYREEE (reference sequence). CDR3 length: 16 residues. The V and J ends lost 4 bases and 5 bases, in that order; junction bases with no gene match: 6. DNA for the CDR3: TGTGCCAGCAGCCAGACTAGCGGGAGGGCCGTAGATACGCAGTATTTT. It yields the protein CASSQTSGRAVDTQYF. The complete variable domain, with remaining parts taken from reference TRBV5-4 and TRBJ2-3, reads ETGVTQSPTHLIKTRGQQVTLRCSSQSGHNTVSWYQQALGQGPQFIFQYYREEENGRGNFPPRFSGLQFPNYSSELNVNALELDDSALYLCASSQTSGRAVDTQYFGPGTRLTVL.

This clone has only a few counts. The rearrangement joins TRBV7-6 to TRBJ2-3; the match to TRBD2 covers 8 bases. Losses at the gene ends were 5 bases for V and 5 bases for J; bases not matched to a gene: 3. This CDR3 contains 13 residues. Germline assignment: CDR1 SGHVS and CDR2 FNYEAQ. DNA of the CDR3: TGTGCCAGCAGCAAAAGCGGGGGAGATACGCAGTATTTT. This translates into CASSKSGGDTQYF.

This chain joins TRBV4-2 and TRBJ2-7; D remains ambiguous. Trimming removed 0 bases from V and 6 bases from J, with 12 bases in between. Germline-derived CDR1 and CDR2 are LGHNA and YNFKEQ. The CDR3 consists of 14 residues. For the CDR3, the DNA is TGTGCCAGCAGCCAAGACCCGATTGCCGCCGAGCAGTACTTC. Translation gives CASSQDPIAAEQYF.

The CDR3 loop is CASSQWSYRGDEQYF. The CDR3 DNA reads TGCGCCAGCAGCCAATGGAGTTACAGGGGCGACGAGCAGTACTTC. This chain links TRBV4-3 with TRBJ2-7; 7 nucleotides agree with TRBD1. Germline CDR1 and CDR2: LGHNA and YSLEER. V shed 2 bases and J 5 bases; nucleotides not matched to a gene: 9. CDR3 size: 15 residues.

This clone was counted only a few times. The rearrangement joins TRBV27 to TRBJ2-2; tentatively, D is TRBD1 (6 bases). Germline CDR1 reads MNHEY; CDR2 reads SMNVEV (reference sequence). CDR3 length equals 15 residues. The ends were cut back, 8 bases at V and 1 base at J, with 14 bases in the middle. In DNA form, the CDR3 reads TGTGCCAGCGGAAAAACGACAGGGAACACCGGGGAGCTGTTTTTT. Translation gives CASGKTTGNTGELFF.